This T cell receptor (beta chain) was sequenced in a study of vaccination effects on CD4 cells after COVID-19. Note on this clone: Antigen unknown.

V lost 2 bases and J lost 1; bases outside the gene matches: 1. The CDR3 is made up of 14 amino acids. The germline V gene has CDR1 MGHRA and CDR2 YSYEKL. Study-wide findings and caveats: There was marked clonal contraction among infection- and vaccine-induced clones late after vaccination. Vaccine-induced clones in healthy vaccinees cross-reacted with common cold coronaviruses in only 1 of 255 cases.

Antigen-specific CD4+ T cells were first expanded with viral peptide pools by the ViraFEST assay and only then sequenced. Cultured cells yielded isolated CD4+ T cells after 10 days. Vaccine recipients lacked prior SARS-CoV-2 infection and had negative nucleocapsid antibodies. Clones were read by immunoSEQ multiplex PCR, and TCRdb kept only the in-frame ones, dropping some. The sample lists fewer than 70,000 clones, roughly 80% occurring once. The sample here was CD4+ T cells from PBMCs cultured with SARS-CoV-2 spike peptides, taken before COVID-19 vaccination. The TCR originated in a human donor who received a COVID-19 vaccine. The chain couples TRBV4-1 to TRBJ1-1, with 7 positions matching TRBD1. Here the CDR3 reads CASSQTGENTEAFF. CDR3 nucleotide sequence: TGCGCCAGCAGCCAAACAGGGGAGAACACTGAAGCTTTCTTT.